The clone carrying this TCR beta chain has just one count. What it binds is not known. Treatment indicated: approximately 9-day PBMC culture with coronavirus spike peptide pools or control peptides (ViraFEST assay). This sample was included in a study of vaccination and CD4 T cells after COVID-19. Across the study: A vaccine, either BNT162b2 or mRNA-1273, was given to participants in two doses.

Regarding the study as a whole: Post-vaccination reactive clonotypes (median approximately 38) did not differ significantly from post-infection (about 20).

Germline CDR1 SGHTA, CDR2 FQGNSA. The CDR3 has 20 amino acids. The V segment lost 5 bases and the J segment 3 bases; nucleotides outside the gene matches: 18. Cultured CD4+ T cell DNA underwent sequencing with the Oncomine TCR Beta short-read assay. MiXCR was run by TCRdb on the PCR reads, yielding one entry per CDR3 protein. This table has approximately 2,800 distinct CDR3 sequences, 84% appearing once. The chain employs TRBV7-2 and TRBJ2-3, with 12 bases lining up with TRBD2. Sequencing input: CD4+ T cells from blood, cultured in vitro. The receptor was derived from a human donor who had recovered from COVID-19. The CDR3 sequence: CASSPRLLAGGRVRTDTQYF. The CDR3, as DNA: TGTGCCAGCAGCCCAAGATTACTAGCGGGGGGACGCGTCAGAACAGATACGCAGTATTTT.